Listed here is a single T cell receptor (beta chain). Its antigen remains unknown. These data are taken from a study of T cells in tuberculosis. The wider study: A South African cohort included IGRA-negative adolescents, latently infected IGRA-positive adolescents and adults with active tuberculosis.

Study observations and caveats: Using the GMM-specific repertoire gave about 84% accuracy versus around 74% with motifs. GMM-specific TCRs were nearer to active tuberculosis alpha repertoires, suggesting expansion.

At study entry, adolescents had tuberculin skin tests and IGRA screening. Data came from immunoSEQ multiplex PCR; TCRdb stores just in-frame clones and leaves some out. The data show roughly 29,000 clones, more than 80% seen once. Sequenced input: PBMCs. This clonotype was sampled from a donor aged 10-30 years with latent tuberculosis or without tuberculosis infection.

As DNA, the CDR3 is TGCGCCAGCAGCGGGGGACAGAACACTGAAGCTTTCTTT. It is translated as CASSGGQNTEAFF. V and J are TRBV5-1 and TRBJ1-1; perhaps TRBD1 as D (6 bases). Germline V gene sequence: CDR1 SGHRS, CDR2 YFSETQ. The CDR3 spans 13 residues. The V and J ends lost 4 bases and 1 base respectively, with 8 bases between them.